The clone carrying this T cell receptor (beta chain) occurred a few times. The antigen is not known. The source of the sample is a study of T cell repertoires in cytomegalovirus infection. This CDR3 has 15 amino acids. With 1 base removed from V and 0 bases from J, the gap between germline ends came to 7 bases. CDR1 is SGHTA, CDR2 FQGNSA, per germline. The study, taken as a whole, reports: Dominating the ex vivo response were HLA-C-restricted CMV-specific TCR beta clonotypes.

TCRdb analysed the reads with MiXCR anew, one entry per CDR3 protein. The table includes 71,000 or so distinct CDR3 sequences, approximately 22% detected once. This clonotype was obtained from a human donor in good health (CMV status not recorded). Some clones in this sample may be carry-over from other donors' samples. Sequenced here: CD8+ T cells from cultured PBMCs, sampled from culture after CMV antigen stimulation. J is TRBJ2-4 and V is TRBV7-2; possible D gene TRBD1, 5 bases. This CDR3 reads CASSLGTLAKNIQYF. In DNA, the CDR3 is TGTGCCAGCAGCTTAGGGACATTAGCCAAAAACATTCAGTACTTC.